Listed here are 27 T cell receptor beta chains from one sample, sequenced in a study of shared clonotypes between healthy human individuals. Measured with immunoSEQ multiplex PCR; TCRdb has only the in-frame clones, and not every one. The data contain roughly 480,000 clones, around 80% of them singletons. Sequencing was carried out using PBMCs. The receptors shown here come from a woman aged 40 to 50 in good health. Some clones in this sample may be carry-over from other donors' samples.

The rearrangement links TRBV7-9 to TRBJ1-5; D ambiguous. The V gene's germline CDR1 is SEHNR and CDR2 FQNEAQ (reference sequence). Trimming left V 1 base short and J 2 bases short, with 6 bases between. The length of the CDR3 is 14 residues. In DNA form, the CDR3 reads TGTGCCAGCAGCTTAGTGGAGGGCAATCAGCCCCAGCATTTT. Translating it yields CASSLVEGNQPQHF. The full variable domain, its missing parts supplied by reference TRBV7-9 and TRBJ1-5, is DTGVSQNPRHKITKRGQNVTFRCDPISEHNRLYWYRQTLGQGPEFLTYFQNEAQLEKSRLLSDRFSAERPKGSFSTLEIQRTEQGDSAMYLCASSLVEGNQPQHFGDGTRLSIL.

This clone showed up just a few times. J is TRBJ1-1 and V is TRBV28; no firm D call. V dropped 4 bases and J dropped 1 base, with 22 bases sitting between them. The CDR3 covers 18 residues. Germline CDR1 reads MDHEN; CDR2 reads SYDVKM. The CDR3, as DNA: TGTGCCAGCAGTTCTTTTTCAGGTTTCATCGACAAGAACACTGAAGCTTTCTTT. Its protein product is CASSSFSGFIDKNTEAFF.

The J gene is TRBJ1-2, the V gene TRBV25-1; perhaps TRBD1 as D (5 bases). This CDR3 is 14 amino acids long. CDR1 MGHDK and CDR2 SYGVNS come from the germline V gene. Trimming removed 3 bases at V and 5 bases at J, with 13 bases between. CDR3: CASSDTQVLYGYTF. CDR3 DNA sequence: TGTGCCAGCAGTGACACACAGGTTTTATATGGCTACACCTTC.

This clone occurred a few times. V is TRBV30 and J is TRBJ1-4; TRBD1 aligns across 11 bases. From germline, CDR1 is GTSNPN and CDR2 SVGIG (reference sequence). This CDR3 has 15 amino acids. V lost 6 bases to trimming and J lost 5 bases; unmatched junction nucleotides: 8. CDR3 coding DNA: TGTGCCTGCCGGGACAGGGGGATTGTGAATGAAAAACTGTTTTTT. Its translation: CACRDRGIVNEKLFF.

V is TRBV11-2 and J is TRBJ2-1; D unclear. V dropped 1 base and J dropped 2 bases, with 6 bases sitting between them. CDR1 is SGHAT and CDR2 is FQNNGV in the germline V gene. This CDR3 spans 14 amino acids. CDR3 in DNA: TGTGCCAGCAGCTTAGTGAGGACCTACAATGAGCAGTTCTTC. It translates to CASSLVRTYNEQFF.

Points on this clone: This sample includes further DNA sequences coding for the same CDR3. The V and J genes are TRBV18 and TRBJ2-7; D is perhaps TRBD1 or TRBD2 (5 bases each). Trimming shortened V by 3 bases and J by 6 bases, and 12 bases separated the two germline ends. From germline, CDR1 is KGHSH and CDR2 LQKENI. The CDR3 consists of 13 residues. This chain's CDR3 is CASSPGGSGEQYF. The CDR3 DNA reads TGTGCCAGCTCACCTGGGGGTTCCGGCGAGCAGTACTTC.

The gene calls are TRBV30 and TRBJ1-4, with 11 bases matching TRBD1. V shed 2 bases, J shed 8 bases, and the junction held 10 bases outside the gene matches. The CDR3 covers 16 residues. Per the germline V gene, CDR1 is GTSNPN and CDR2 is SVGIG (reference sequence). Here the CDR3 reads CAWSTTPGQGGEKLFF. In DNA form, the CDR3 reads TGTGCCTGGAGTACCACACCGGGACAGGGGGGAGAAAAACTGTTTTTT.

The chain uses TRBV7-2 and TRBJ2-1; no firm D call. The length of the CDR3 is 15 residues. Trimming left V 1 base short and J 8 bases short, with 15 bases between. CDR1 is SGHTA, CDR2 FQGNSA, per germline. CDR3 in DNA: TGTGCCAGCAGCTTAGGTGTCGGTCAGATCTATGAGCAGTTCTTC. Translated, it gives CASSLGVGQIYEQFF.

This clone was seen just once. V usage is TRBV2 and J usage is TRBJ2-3, with 12 bases fitting TRBD2. CDR1 is SNHLY and CDR2 is FYNNEI in the germline V gene. The CDR3 has 16 amino acids. V dropped 5 bases and J dropped 2; count of bases not matched to a gene: 5. The CDR3 DNA is TGTGCCAGCAGTTCTGGACTAGCGGGAAACACAGATACGCAGTATTTT. Encoded protein: CASSSGLAGNTDTQYF.

V and J are TRBV7-6 and TRBJ1-5; D may be TRBD1 (6 bases). From germline, CDR1 is SGHVS and CDR2 FNYEAQ. The V end lost 5 bases, the J end lost 7 bases, and 24 bases lay between the germline ends. The CDR3 is 17 amino acids. As DNA, the CDR3 is TGTGCCAGCAGCCCCCAGGGGAACAGACAGGTGGGACAGCCCCAGCATTTT. It encodes CASSPQGNRQVGQPQHF.

This chain links TRBV27 with TRBJ2-3, with D perhaps matching TRBD2 (6 bases). The CDR3 totals 14 residues. Trimming cost V 6 bases and J 2 bases, with 12 bases left between them. Germline CDR1 is MNHEY and CDR2 is SMNVEV (reference sequence). The CDR3 DNA reads TGTGCCAGCAGGGTGGGAGGTACCACAGATACGCAGTATTTT. It translates to CASRVGGTTDTQYF.

This chain connects TRBV19 to TRBJ1-5; 7 bases map to TRBD1. CDR3 length: 15 amino acids. The junction had 11 bases not matched to a gene; V was cut back by 6 bases and J by 6 bases. The germline gives CDR1 LNHDA, CDR2 SQIVND (reference sequence). The CDR3 here is CASSLTLTGIQPQHF. The CDR3 DNA follows: TGTGCCAGTAGCCTGACCCTGACAGGGATTCAGCCCCAGCATTTT.

This clone showed up just a few times. Other DNA sequences in the same sample also yield this CDR3. The chain is built from TRBV27 and TRBJ2-2; D is perhaps TRBD1 (6 bases). The CDR3 sequence is 15 residues long. The germline V gene encodes CDR1 MNHEY and CDR2 SMNVEV (reference sequence). V shed 2 bases and J shed 2 bases, with 9 bases lying between them. The CDR3 is CASSLRGSNTGELFF. CDR3 bases: TGTGCCAGCAGTTTAAGGGGGTCTAACACCGGGGAGCTGTTTTTT.

This chain uses TRBV19 with TRBJ1-1; 8 nucleotides align to TRBD1. Germline CDR1 LNHDA, CDR2 SQIVND (reference sequence). This CDR3 has 14 residues. Germline trimming cut 3 bases from V and 4 bases from J; bases unmatched to any gene: 4. The CDR3 bases are TGTGCCAGTAGTATTTGGCAGGGGGCCACTGAAGCTTTCTTT. It encodes CASSIWQGATEAFF.

This clone was counted many times. Other DNA sequences in this specimen translate into the identical CDR3. The V and J genes are TRBV7-9 and TRBJ2-7; TRBD2 might be the D (6 bases). The V end lost 6 bases, the J end lost 2 bases, and 8 bases lay between the germline ends. Germline CDR1 and CDR2: SEHNR and FQNEAQ (reference sequence). The CDR3 runs 12 residues. CDR3 DNA: TGTGCCAGCAGGGGGGGACCCTACGAGCAGTACTTC. It yields the protein CASRGGPYEQYF.

The chain joins TRBV5-1 to TRBJ2-1, with 10 bases that match TRBD2. The length of the CDR3 is 16 residues. The V segment lost 0 bases and the J segment 10 bases; nucleotides outside the gene matches: 10. Germline CDR1 reads SGHRS; CDR2 reads YFSETQ. CDR3 nucleotide sequence: TGCGCCAGCAGCTTGGATCCAGCGGGAGGGCCTGAAGAGCAGTTCTTC. As protein: CASSLDPAGGPEEQFF. Full variable domain (rest looked up from reference TRBV5-1 and TRBJ2-1): KAGVTQTPRYLIKTRGQQVTLSCSPISGHRSVSWYQQTPGQGLQFLFEYFSETQRNKGNFPGRFSGRQFSNSRSEMNVSTLELGDSALYLCASSLDPAGGPEEQFFGPGTRLTVL.

The chain uses TRBV4-3 and TRBJ2-3; D might be TRBD1 or TRBD2, each matching 5 bases. V shed 1 base and J shed 2 bases, with 10 bases lying between them. The CDR3 runs to 15 residues. Germline lookup yields CDR1 LGHNA and CDR2 YSLEER. This CDR3 reads CASSQAGDLTDTQYF. As DNA, the CDR3 is TGCGCCAGCAGCCAAGCCGGGGACCTCACAGATACGCAGTATTTT.

V gene TRBV6-5 combines with J gene TRBJ2-7, with TRBD2 matching 12 bases. The CDR3 is 15 amino acids. Looked up from germline, CDR1 is MNHEY and CDR2 is SVGAGI. Losses at the gene ends were 6 bases for V and 1 base for J; bases not matched to a gene: 4. CDR3 DNA: TGTGCCAGCAGCAGGGGACTAGCGGGTTCCTACGAGCAGTACTTC. This translates into CASSRGLAGSYEQYF.

This clone was detected many times. The rearrangement links TRBV15 to TRBJ2-1; tentatively, D is TRBD1 (6 bases). Germline CDR1 LNHNV, CDR2 YYDKDF (reference sequence). Trimming took off 1 base at V and 2 bases at J, with 9 bases between the two ends. The CDR3 consists of 15 residues. This CDR3 reads CATSRGGTTYNEQFF. CDR3 coding DNA: TGTGCCACCAGCAGAGGTGGGACAACCTACAATGAGCAGTTCTTC. Complete variable domain (other parts from reference TRBV15 and TRBJ2-1): DAMVIQNPRYQVTQFGKPVTLSCSQTLNHNVMYWYQQKSSQAPKLLFHYYDKDFNNEADTPDNFQSRRPNTSFCFLDIRSPGLGDTAMYLCATSRGGTTYNEQFFGPGTRLTVL.

The rearrangement links TRBV6-6 to TRBJ2-7; D uncertain. This CDR3 has 14 amino acids. Trimming removed 0 bases from V and 0 bases from J, with 6 bases in between. Germline V CDR1 and CDR2: MNHNY, SVGAGI (reference sequence). As DNA, the CDR3 is TGTGCCAGCAGTTACTCGCGGAGCTCCTACGAGCAGTACTTC. This encodes CASSYSRSSYEQYF.

The chain links TRBV9 to TRBJ2-2; D call uncertain. The CDR3 totals 15 residues. Trimming left V 0 bases short and J 0 bases short, with 6 bases between. Germline V gives CDR1 SGDLS, CDR2 YYNGEE. The DNA for the CDR3 is TGTGCCAGCAGCGTAGTGAGCGCGAACACCGGGGAGCTGTTTTTT. Amino acid sequence: CASSVVSANTGELFF.

The CDR3, as DNA: TGTGCCAGCAGTCTCCCGGGGATTACATTGAACACTGAAGCTTTCTTT. This codes for CASSLPGITLNTEAFF. The genes are TRBV28 and TRBJ1-1; no definite D call. Germline-derived CDR1 and CDR2 are MDHEN and SYDVKM. This CDR3 comprises 16 residues. The V gene lost 5 bases and the J gene lost 0 bases, with 16 bases spanning the gap. Variable domain in full (rest from reference TRBV28 and TRBJ1-1): DVKVTQSSRYLVKRTGEKVFLECVQDMDHENMFWYRQDPGLGLRLIYFSYDVKMKEKGDIPEGYSVSREKKERFSLILESASTNQTSMYLCASSLPGITLNTEAFFGQGTRLTVV.

The chain joins TRBV7-9 to TRBJ2-7; 8 bases line up with TRBD2. CDR3 length: 15 residues. V trimming: 5 bases; J trimming: 0 bases; junction bases outside the gene matches: 6. The germline V gene has CDR1 SEHNR and CDR2 FQNEAQ (reference sequence). Written as DNA, the CDR3 is TGTGCCAGCAGCAACGGGAGGGGCCGCTCCTACGAGCAGTACTTC. Protein: CASSNGRGRSYEQYF.

The rearrangement uses TRBV21-1 and TRBJ2-7; the table assigns TRBD1, which was not confirmed against the DNA. TRBV21-1 has pseudogene status. The CDR3 loop spans 13 amino acids. CDR3 residues: CASSTTWLFEQYF. In nucleotides, the CDR3 is TGTGCCAGCAGCACGACATGGCTGTTTGAGCAGTACTTC.

The rearrangement joins TRBV4-1 to TRBJ2-2; tentatively, D is TRBD2 (6 bases). Trimming shortened V by 5 bases and J by 2 bases, and 9 bases separated the two germline ends. The V gene's germline CDR1 is MGHRA and CDR2 YSYEKL. The CDR3 length is 14 residues. The CDR3 sequence: CASSYGTNTGELFF. CDR3 nucleotides: TGCGCCAGCAGCTACGGGACTAACACCGGGGAGCTGTTTTTT.

This clone was counted a few times. This chain links TRBV7-3 with TRBJ2-6; D gene unclear. CDR3 length: 14 amino acids. Per the germline V gene, CDR1 is SGHTA and CDR2 is FQGTGA. Trimming stripped 5 bases from V and 3 bases from J, with 8 bases between. The CDR3 DNA sequence: TGTGCCAGCAGCAATGGCTTTGGGGCCAACGTCCTGACTTTC. Protein sequence: CASSNGFGANVLTF.

This clone has just a few counts. The chain links TRBV19 to TRBJ1-1, with TRBD1 matching over 8 bases. The junction had 8 bases not matched to a gene; V was cut back by 9 bases and J by 5 bases. The CDR3 contains 13 residues. Germline CDR1 reads LNHDA; CDR2 reads SQIVND (reference sequence). In nucleotides, the CDR3 is TGTGCCAGCCAAAGACAGGGGTGGACTGAAGCTTTCTTT. Translation gives CASQRQGWTEAFF.